The sequence of this T cell receptor (beta chain) was determined in a study of T cell changes during pregnancy in multiple sclerosis. From germline, CDR1 is SGHVS and CDR2 FNYEAQ. CDR3 size: 14 residues. V lost 0 bases, J lost 3 bases, and 6 bases lay in between. Data came from immunoSEQ multiplex PCR; TCRdb stores just in-frame clones and leaves some out. Of about 52,000 clones in the sample, approximately 92% were seen once. The chain has TRBV7-6 and TRBJ2-1; D possibly corresponds to TRBD1 (5 bases). The sample here was CD4+ T cells from peripheral blood mononuclear cells, taken in the third trimester of pregnancy. This clonotype was sampled from a female donor with multiple sclerosis, enrolled in a pregnancy study. CDR3 in DNA: TGTGCCAGCAGCTTAGCAAGGGGCTACAATGAGCAGTTCTTC. Its protein is CASSLARGYNEQFF.